The clone carrying this T cell receptor (beta chain) was seen just once. Germline loops: CDR1 SNHLY, CDR2 FYNNEI. The CDR3 is 19 residues long. J lost 0 bases, V lost 8 bases, and 10 bases had no gene match. Original data processing: Cell counts per sample came from amplifying reference gene primers. Sequencing used immunoSEQ multiplex PCR; TCRdb keeps in-frame clones, though not all of them. That table furnishes V, J and clone size, whereas the DNA furnished D and trimming. The table lists 300,000 to 350,000 clones, roughly 90% of them singletons. This entry belongs to a study of blood T cell repertoires in COVID-19. Study as a whole: Samples came from the United States, Italy and Spain, spanning acute and convalescent COVID-19. The analysed material was cDNA or gDNA that came from T cells, B-cell-depleted T cells, or PBMCs.

This TCR was sampled from a woman aged 30 to 39 with COVID-19, enrolled during active disease. V usage is TRBV2 and J usage is TRBJ2-4; 16 nucleotides line up with TRBD2. Sequenced: peripheral blood. CDR3 loop: CASADSGTSGRVAKNIQYF. CDR3 in DNA: TGTGCCAGCGCCGATTCCGGGACTAGCGGGAGGGTAGCCAAAAACATTCAGTACTTC.